This T cell receptor (beta chain) was captured by sequencing in a study of early T cells in non-severe SARS-CoV-2 infection (dated by TCRdb to about 2021). As for the study more broadly: Bulk RNA from unsorted whole blood was used for TCR sequencing, so alpha and beta chains could not be paired.

Regarding this clonotype: Its antigen has not been determined. No qualities accompany the bases; no much larger clone lies one base away.

The germline V gene (reference sequence) yields DFQATT for CDR1 and SNEGSKA for CDR2. V is cut by 6 bases and J by 9 bases, and the space between the germline ends is 12 bases. The CDR3 holds 11 amino acids from the cysteine to the phenylalanine. The retained sequence is limited to the CDR3, 33 bases, with the frame set at the first base. Preparation of the library involved 5' RACE. TCRdb lists the instrument as NextSeq 500. The TCR library protocol attached unique molecular identifiers to individual cDNA molecules to correct for sequencing error and PCR bias. Sequencing covered both TCR alpha and beta chains, and within each sample the abundances of alpha and beta sequences were tightly co-correlated. The published analysis was carried out like this. Decombinator V4 was used to annotate TCR sequences for V gene, J gene and CDR3. Expanded TCRs were defined as changing significantly between any two time points under a Poisson model with p below 0.0001. Abundances of TCRs were expressed as counts per million after normalisation to the total number of TCRs sequenced in each sample. TRAV1-2 paired with TRAJ12, TRAJ20 or TRAJ33 defined MAIT TCRs, while TRAV10 paired with TRAJ18 defined iNKT TCRs. VDJdb, accessed 1 November 2021, was searched for CMV, EBV and SARS-CoV-2 annotated TCRs, excluding TCRs annotated for multiple antigens. TCRdb passed the public sequencing reads through fastp at Q25 and MiXCR, retaining productive beta sequences. For every CDR3 protein sequence, its rows merge into one entry that carries the most common genes and DNA. TCRdb, rather than the study authors, made the V and J calls. The sample includes about 60,000 distinct CDR3 sequences, with over 5% observed a single time. The top ten hold almost 7% of the sample.

This was a case-control study nested in a cohort of healthcare workers in London, UK, who had nasopharyngeal swab PCR tests and blood samples taken every week. Healthcare workers were recruited between 23 and 31 March 2020, during the week of the UK lockdown, and were followed weekly for up to about 15 weeks. The paper's findings and limits, for the study overall: VDJdb matching was skewed toward anti-spike CD8 responses and likely underestimated virus-specific expansions by missing private and CD4 specificities.

This sequence originates from an adult who was a healthcare worker with PCR-confirmed SARS-CoV-2 infection or an uninfected control (not recorded which). The sample taken for sequencing was whole blood. The chain joins TRBV20-1 to TRBJ2-1; a tentative D call is TRBD2 (6 bases match). The CDR3 amino acid sequence is: CSAPKGGEQFF. The DNA sequence follows: TGCAGTGCACCCAAGGGAGGTGAGCAGTTCTTC.